The 3 T cell receptor beta chains reported below all come from one sample, sequenced in a study of shared clonotypes between healthy human individuals (dated by TCRdb to between 2020 and 2021). Library preparation employed the immunoSEQ multiplex PCR assay. What TCRdb holds here is the immuneACCESS table cut down to in-frame rearrangements. Part of the clones is not present; checked against another copy, under half of the missing clones reflect an unresolved V gene, and the others are unexplained. The sample table lists under 750,000 clones, approximately 77% of them with a count of one. The leading ten clones occupy under 2% of the sample. Sequenced sample: memory CD4+ T cells sorted from blood. Taken with the paper, the label for cell subset or site translates to: CD45RA-negative fraction. The receptors shown here come from a woman aged 30 to 39 in good health.

The V call is TRBV18, the J call TRBJ2-3; 9 bases map to TRBD2. V lost 3 bases to trimming and J lost 6 bases; unmatched junction nucleotides: 4. The CDR3 is 14 amino acids. Germline V gene lookup returns CDR1 KGHSH and CDR2 LQKENI. The CDR3 here is CASSPREGRDTQYF. The CDR3 DNA reads as TGTGCCAGCTCACCGCGGGAGGGCCGGGATACGCAGTATTTT.

This clone was observed a few times. The V call is TRBV5-8, the J call TRBJ1-3; D is ambiguous. With 5 bases removed from V and 5 bases from J, the gap between germline ends came to 14 bases. This CDR3 is built from 14 residues. Germline assignment: CDR1 SGHTS and CDR2 YDEGEE. The CDR3 DNA sequence: TGTGCCAGCAGAAAGCCGGGCCGAAGAAACACCATATATTTT. The encoded protein is CASRKPGRRNTIYF.

In DNA form, the CDR3 reads TGTGCCAGTAGGCCGACAGGGACTAGCACAGATACGCAGTATTTT. This encodes CASRPTGTSTDTQYF. This rearrangement joins TRBV19 to TRBJ2-3; a possible D gene is TRBD1 (7 bases). Trimming cost V 6 bases and J 0 bases, with 13 bases left between them. The CDR3 length is 15 residues. In germline, CDR1 is LNHDA, CDR2 SQIVND (reference sequence).